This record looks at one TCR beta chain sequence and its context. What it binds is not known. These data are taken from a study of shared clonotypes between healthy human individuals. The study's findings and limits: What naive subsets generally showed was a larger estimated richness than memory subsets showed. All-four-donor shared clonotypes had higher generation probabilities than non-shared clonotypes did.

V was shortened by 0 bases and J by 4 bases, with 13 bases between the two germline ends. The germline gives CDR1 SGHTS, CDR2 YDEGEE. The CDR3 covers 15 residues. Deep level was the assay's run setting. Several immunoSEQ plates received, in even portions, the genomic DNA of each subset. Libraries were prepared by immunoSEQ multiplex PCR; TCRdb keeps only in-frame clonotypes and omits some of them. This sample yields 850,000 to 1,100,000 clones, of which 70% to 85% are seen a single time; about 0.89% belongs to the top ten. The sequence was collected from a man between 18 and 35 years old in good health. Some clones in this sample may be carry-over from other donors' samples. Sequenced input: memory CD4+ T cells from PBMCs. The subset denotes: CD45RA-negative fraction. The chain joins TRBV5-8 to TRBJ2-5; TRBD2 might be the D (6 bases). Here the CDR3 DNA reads TGTGCCAGCAGCTTGGGCGGGGCGGGGCGAGAGACCCAGTACTTC. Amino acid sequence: CASSLGGAGRETQYF.